These 14 T cell receptor beta chains were all obtained from the same sample, sequenced in a study of STAT3 mutations in large granular lymphocyte leukemia. General study findings and limits: At least one immunodominant TCR beta clonotype appeared in every T-cell large granular lymphocyte leukemia patient.

Generated by immunoSEQ multiplex PCR, the TCRdb table keeps only in-frame clones and is missing some. The data contain about 42,000 clones, about three quarters of them seen just once; the ten biggest clones take up 0.43%. Their antigen targets remain unknown. Source material: PBMCs. The receptor set was obtained from a human donor with T large granular lymphocyte leukemia. Some clones in this sample may be carry-over from other donors' samples.

The rearrangement links TRBV28 to TRBJ1-4, with D uncertain. Between the trimmed V and J ends, which lost 5 bases and 6 bases, there was a span of 16 bases. The CDR3 is 15 residues long. From germline, CDR1 is MDHEN and CDR2 SYDVKM. For the CDR3, the DNA is TGTGCCAGCAGTCCCCCCCGGACGGTAGATGAAAAACTGTTTTTT. The encoded protein is CASSPPRTVDEKLFF. Supplemented by reference TRBV28 and TRBJ1-4, the full variable domain reads DVKVTQSSRYLVKRTGEKVFLECVQDMDHENMFWYRQDPGLGLRLIYFSYDVKMKEKGDIPEGYSVSREKKERFSLILESASTNQTSMYLCASSPPRTVDEKLFFGSGTQLSVL.

This chain uses TRBV27 with TRBJ2-3, with D unresolved. Trimming pared 3 bases from V and 8 bases from J, leaving 6 bases between. In germline, CDR1 is MNHEY, CDR2 SMNVEV (reference sequence). This CDR3 spans 11 amino acids. CDR3 sequence reads: CASSFYGTQYF. DNA of the CDR3: TGTGCCAGCAGTTTTTATGGTACGCAGTATTTT.

The V call is TRBV7-9, the J call TRBJ1-2; perhaps TRBD1 as D (6 bases). Germline V CDR1 and CDR2: SEHNR, FQNEAQ (reference sequence). Trimming removed 5 bases from V and 5 bases from J, with 18 bases in between. The CDR3 has 15 amino acids. The CDR3 DNA reads TGTGCCAGCAGCCACGGACAGCGGCCAATTTATGGCTACACCTTC. This translates into CASSHGQRPIYGYTF.

This clone was picked up one time. The V and J genes are TRBV4-2 and TRBJ1-1; D unclear. This CDR3 region has 15 residues. Deletions cut 2 bases from V and 7 bases from J, with 17 bases between. The V gene's germline CDR1 is LGHNA and CDR2 YNFKEQ. DNA for the CDR3: TGTGCCAGCAGCCAAAGTTGGCAGCCGAAGGGTGAAGCTTTCTTT. Amino acids: CASSQSWQPKGEAFF.

V and J are TRBV5-4 and TRBJ1-6; the D gene is possibly TRBD1 (5 bases). From germline, CDR1 is SGHNT and CDR2 YYREEE (reference sequence). With 3 bases removed from V and 1 base from J, the gap between germline ends came to 8 bases. CDR3 size: 15 residues. The CDR3 coding sequence is TGTGCCAGCAGCTCCCAGGGATCCTATAATTCACCCCTCCACTTT. It specifies CASSSQGSYNSPLHF.

This clone was seen only once. The chain joins TRBV19 to TRBJ2-5, with D possibly being TRBD1 (6 bases). There are 15 residues in the CDR3. Trimming pared 6 bases from V and 7 bases from J, leaving 21 bases between. Germline loops: CDR1 LNHDA, CDR2 SQIVND (reference sequence). The CDR3 nucleotides are TGTGCCAGTAGAACCATTCACAGGGACCCAGGGACCCAGTACTTC. Protein: CASRTIHRDPGTQYF.

The chain links TRBV9 to TRBJ1-4, with D unresolved. The CDR3 runs 13 residues. V gave up 0 bases and J gave up 6 bases, with 6 bases separating them. CDR1 and CDR2 (germline): SGDLS, YYNGEE. CDR3 in amino acids: CASSVGPHEKLFF. DNA of the CDR3: TGTGCCAGCAGCGTAGGGCCTCATGAAAAACTGTTTTTT.

V usage is TRBV5-8 and J usage is TRBJ1-6, with D hard to call. Trimming took 1 base from V and 0 from J, leaving 11 bases between them. This CDR3 is built from 17 residues. CDR1 is SGHTS, CDR2 YDEGEE, per germline. The chain's CDR3 is CASSLQDGSSYNSPLHF. In DNA, the CDR3 is TGTGCCAGCAGCTTGCAGGACGGAAGCTCCTATAATTCACCCCTCCACTTT.

This clone was detected only a few times. The gene calls are TRBV11-2 and TRBJ2-7; 8 bases are shared with TRBD1. Germline assignment: CDR1 SGHAT and CDR2 FQNNGV. Losses at the gene ends were 5 bases for V and 6 bases for J; bases not matched to a gene: 3. The CDR3 totals 12 residues. Here the CDR3 reads CASSGRGLEQYF. CDR3 in DNA: TGTGCCAGCAGCGGCAGGGGGCTCGAGCAGTACTTC.

The chain combines TRBV11-2 with TRBJ1-2; D gene unclear. V was shortened by 2 bases and J by 3 bases, with 7 bases between the two germline ends. Looked up from germline, CDR1 is SGHAT and CDR2 is FQNNGV. The CDR3 has 13 amino acids. The DNA of the CDR3 is TGTGCCAGCAGCTTACCAGGACACTATGGCTACACCTTC. This gives the protein CASSLPGHYGYTF.

This rearrangement joins TRBV27 to TRBJ1-1, with 8 nucleotides matching TRBD1. CDR1 is MNHEY, CDR2 SMNVEV, per germline (reference sequence). The trim removed 4 bases at V and 0 bases at J, leaving 4 bases unmatched. The CDR3 contains 15 residues. The DNA of the CDR3 is TGTGCCAGCAGTTCCCCGGACAGGGTGAACACTGAAGCTTTCTTT. Translating it yields CASSSPDRVNTEAFF.

The genes are TRBV6-5 and TRBJ1-2, with D perhaps TRBD1 (5 bases). Germline lookup yields CDR1 MNHEY and CDR2 SVGAGI. The CDR3 length is 16 residues. The germline V and J ends were trimmed by 0 bases and 0 bases, with 11 bases remaining between them. CDR3 in DNA: TGTGCCAGCAGTTACTCAGGGGTTCCCACTAACTATGGCTACACCTTC. This codes for CASSYSGVPTNYGYTF.

The chain carries TRBV19 and TRBJ2-7; no reliable D call. Trimming removed 3 bases from V and 3 bases from J, with 9 bases in between. This CDR3 comprises 13 residues. Germline CDR1 and CDR2: LNHDA and SQIVND (reference sequence). CDR3 coding DNA: TGTGCCAGTAGTATTTCCCTATACTACGAGCAGTACTTC. Translated: CASSISLYYEQYF.

The chain recombines TRBV28 with TRBJ1-5; D is possibly TRBD1 (5 bases). CDR1 is MDHEN, CDR2 SYDVKM, per germline. This CDR3 has 17 residues. V lost 5 bases to trimming and J lost 5 bases, with 22 bases between them. CDR3 in DNA: TGTGCCAGCAGTCCCCGAGGGGTGGATTGGGGGGATCAGCCCCAGCATTTT. Amino acids: CASSPRGVDWGDQPQHF. The full variable domain, with the rest looked up from reference TRBV28 and TRBJ1-5, is DVKVTQSSRYLVKRTGEKVFLECVQDMDHENMFWYRQDPGLGLRLIYFSYDVKMKEKGDIPEGYSVSREKKERFSLILESASTNQTSMYLCASSPRGVDWGDQPQHFGDGTRLSIL.